A single sample gave rise to the 10 T cell receptor beta chains below, sequenced in a study of T cell repertoires in cytomegalovirus infection (dated by TCRdb to between 2018 and 2021). The sequencer was an Illumina HiSeq 1500. TCRdb reworked the public reads: Q25 trimming with fastp, MiXCR clone assembly, productive beta chains retained. Every CDR3 protein is listed once, alongside the most common genes and DNA of its rows. Recorded for this sample are roughly 720,000 distinct CDR3 sequences; 35% of them occurred a single time. The top ten clonotypes cover more than 2.5% of the sample. Sequencing was done on a sample of PBMCs. Source of these receptors: a human donor in good health (CMV status not recorded). Some clones in this sample may be carry-over from other donors' samples.

This clonotype showed up many times. The chain is built from TRBV7-2 and TRBJ2-1; no clear D. Germline values: CDR1 SGHTA, CDR2 FQGNSA. The CDR3 has 13 residues. V was pared by 7 bases and J by 9 bases, with 16 bases between. CDR3 DNA: TGTGCCAGCAACCAGGTTGGTATGCTTGAGCAGTTCTTC. Encoded protein: CASNQVGMLEQFF.

The chain uses TRBV6-1 and TRBJ1-1; the D gene is possibly TRBD1 (5 bases). V was clipped by 7 bases and J by 1 base, with 10 bases between them. This CDR3 spans 13 amino acids. Germline values: CDR1 MNHNS, CDR2 SASEGT. The CDR3 DNA reads as TGTGCCAGCACTTCGGGGGGGAACACTGAAGCTTTCTTT. It yields the protein CASTSGGNTEAFF.

This clonotype was seen more than once but under ten times. V and J are TRBV28 and TRBJ1-5; D call uncertain. Trimming took 3 bases from V and 7 from J, leaving 13 bases between them. Germline-derived CDR1 and CDR2 are MDHEN and SYDVKM. The CDR3 runs 14 residues. The CDR3 DNA follows: TGTGCCAGCAGTTTTTGGGGTACCAACCAGCCCCAGCATTTT. Residues: CASSFWGTNQPQHF. Together with reference TRBV28 and TRBJ1-5, the CDR3 gives the full variable domain: DVKVTQSSRYLVKRTGEKVFLECVQDMDHENMFWYRQDPGLGLRLIYFSYDVKMKEKGDIPEGYSVSREKKERFSLILESASTNQTSMYLCASSFWGTNQPQHFGDGTRLSIL.

The chain recombines TRBV4-1 with TRBJ1-2; 8 bases fit TRBD1. Looked up from germline, CDR1 is MGHRA and CDR2 is YSYEKL. The CDR3 is made up of 15 amino acids. Germline trimming cut 0 bases from V and 3 bases from J; bases unmatched to any gene: 3. CDR3: CASSQDGTGDYGYTF. CDR3 bases: TGCGCCAGCAGCCAAGACGGGACAGGCGACTATGGCTACACCTTC.

To note about this clonotype: Just one base apart from a much larger clone, this may be a read error. This sequence joins TRBV7-2 and TRBJ1-5; D is possibly TRBD1 (6 bases). There are 13 residues in the CDR3. Germline CDR1 is SGHTA and CDR2 is FQGNSA. The CDR3 reads CASRQGSDHPQHF. The CDR3 DNA sequence: TGTGCCAGCAGGCAGGGGAGCGATCATCCCCAGCATTTT.

The table lists this clonotype with a few counts. The V and J genes are TRBV28 and TRBJ2-7; 8 bases line up with TRBD1. V gave up 5 bases and J gave up 2 bases; unmatched junction bases: 8. The germline gives CDR1 MDHEN, CDR2 SYDVKM. The CDR3 has 15 residues. The CDR3 DNA follows: TGTGCCAGCAGTCCCTCGACAGGGGCGACCTACGAGCAGTACTTC. Protein: CASSPSTGATYEQYF.

V usage is TRBV27 and J usage is TRBJ2-7; 9 bases agree with TRBD1. The CDR3 sequence is 13 residues long. The germline V gene encodes CDR1 MNHEY and CDR2 SMNVEV (reference sequence). J was trimmed by 3 bases and V by 8 bases; bases with no gene match: 5. CDR3 protein: CASGRDRVYEQYF. The CDR3 nucleotides are TGTGCCAGCGGACGGGACAGGGTCTACGAGCAGTACTTC.

This sequence joins TRBV5-1 and TRBJ2-1; D may correspond to TRBD1 or TRBD2 (5 bases each). V lost 1 base, J lost 6 bases, and 17 bases lay in between. The CDR3 length is 16 residues. Germline CDR1 SGHRS, CDR2 YFSETQ. CDR3 nucleotide sequence: TGCGCCAGCAGCTTGATTCAAGGTACGGGGACCAATGAGCAGTTCTTC. This gives the protein CASSLIQGTGTNEQFF. The whole variable domain, filled in from reference TRBV5-1 and TRBJ2-1, reads KAGVTQTPRYLIKTRGQQVTLSCSPISGHRSVSWYQQTPGQGLQFLFEYFSETQRNKGNFPGRFSGRQFSNSRSEMNVSTLELGDSALYLCASSLIQGTGTNEQFFGPGTRLTVL.

Many counts were recorded for this clonotype. The genes are TRBV5-6 and TRBJ2-1; tentatively, D is TRBD1 (5 bases). This CDR3 is 14 amino acids long. Germline CDR1 and CDR2: SGHDT and YYEEEE. Trimming removed 0 bases from V and 8 bases from J, with 12 bases in between. CDR3 in DNA: TGTGCCAGCAGCTTGGAGGGGCCCAACGATGAGCAGTTCTTC. Translation gives CASSLEGPNDEQFF.

This chain joins TRBV7-2 and TRBJ2-3; the D is unclear. The germline V and J ends were trimmed by 4 bases and 6 bases, with 14 bases remaining between them. The CDR3 covers 14 residues. Germline V gene data show CDR1 as SGHTA and CDR2 as FQGNSA. Here the CDR3 reads CASSYRWVSDTQYF. The CDR3 coding sequence is TGTGCCAGCAGCTACCGGTGGGTGAGCGATACGCAGTATTTT.